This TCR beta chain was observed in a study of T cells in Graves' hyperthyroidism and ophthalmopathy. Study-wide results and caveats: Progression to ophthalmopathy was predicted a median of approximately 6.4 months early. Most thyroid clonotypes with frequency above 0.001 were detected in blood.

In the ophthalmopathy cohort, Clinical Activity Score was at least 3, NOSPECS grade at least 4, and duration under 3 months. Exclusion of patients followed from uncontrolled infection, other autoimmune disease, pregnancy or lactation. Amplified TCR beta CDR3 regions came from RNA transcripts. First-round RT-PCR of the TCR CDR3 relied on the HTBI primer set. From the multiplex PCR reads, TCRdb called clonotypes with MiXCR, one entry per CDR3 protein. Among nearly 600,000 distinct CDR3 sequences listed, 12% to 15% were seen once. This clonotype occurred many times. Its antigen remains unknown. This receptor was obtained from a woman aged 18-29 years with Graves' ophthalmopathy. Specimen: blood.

This chain's CDR3 is CASSLGSVNEQFF. CDR3 DNA: TGTGCCAGCAGCTTAGGTTCCGTCAATGAGCAGTTCTTC. The V call is TRBV7-2, the J call TRBJ2-1; D unclear. V was pared by 1 base and J by 6 bases, with 7 bases between. This CDR3 has 13 amino acids. Germline V gives CDR1 SGHTA, CDR2 FQGNSA. Based on the CDR3 plus reference TRBV7-2 and TRBJ2-1, the full variable domain is GAGVSQSPSNKVTEKGKDVELRCDPISGHTALYWYRQSLGQGLEFLIYFQGNSAPDKSGLPSDRFSAERTGGSVSTLTIQRTQQEDSAVYLCASSLGSVNEQFFGPGTRLTVL.